This TCR beta chain was identified in a study of human T cells and chemical hapten exposure. This clonotype was counted a few times. Time point reported: patch test 1, 2 weeks after DPC sensitization. Documented treatment: therapeutic diphenylcyclopropenone sensitization with weekly scalp DPC. Alopecia patients between 18 and 70 years old and suitable for DPC were used as donors. This CDR3 comprises 17 residues. Germline V gene sequence: CDR1 SGHNT, CDR2 YYREEE (reference sequence). V lost 4 bases, J lost 4 bases, and 14 bases stayed unmatched. Original data processing: A per-sample median of about 96,000 TCRs was observed, with a range of about 20,000 to 750,000. Each CDR3 protein is one row after TCRdb ran MiXCR on the RACE reads. These V and J calls are TCRdb output, not the study's own analysis. The data contain 150,000 to 200,000 distinct CDR3 sequences, more than 12% of them seen just once; the ten biggest clones take up about 1.8%.

The sequence was collected from a woman aged 25 to 39 with alopecia areata. Some clones in this sample may be carry-over from other donors' samples. The rearrangement uses TRBV5-4 and TRBJ2-1, with TRBD1 matching over 7 bases. The material sequenced was whole blood, taken in connection with sensitization to the hapten diphenylcyclopropenone (DPC). The CDR3 spells CASSPLSPGQLYNEQFF. CDR3 nucleotide sequence: TGTGCCAGCAGCCCTTTGAGTCCGGGACAGCTATACAATGAGCAGTTCTTC. The full variable domain, its missing parts supplied by reference TRBV5-4 and TRBJ2-1, is ETGVTQSPTHLIKTRGQQVTLRCSSQSGHNTVSWYQQALGQGPQFIFQYYREEENGRGNFPPRFSGLQFPNYSSELNVNALELDDSALYLCASSPLSPGQLYNEQFFGPGTRLTVL.